This T cell receptor (beta chain) was sequenced in a study of identical twins. This clonotype was detected a few times. Its antigen is currently unknown. All donors were healthy, and all were Caucasian. TCRdb independently ran MiXCR on the 5' RACE reads; one entry per CDR3 protein. Of hundreds of thousands of distinct CDR3 sequences in the sample, 6% to 9% were seen once. Study results and limitations: Out-of-frame alpha sequences common to twins exhibited a surplus of low generation probability. High-abundance cord blood beta clonotypes had fewer insertions; memory repertoires showed none.

This sample was also put to use in a study of yellow fever vaccine responses in identical twins.

The sample was memory (CD45RO+) T cells sorted from blood. This TCR was recovered from a woman aged 18-30 years in good health.

The DNA of the CDR3 is TGTGCCAGCAGTACGCACAGGGGGTCCTACGAGCAGTACTTC. This codes for CASSTHRGSYEQYF. The chain is built from TRBV2 and TRBJ2-7; 8 nucleotides match TRBD1. J was trimmed by 1 base and V by 5 bases; bases with no gene match: 4. The CDR3 extends over 14 amino acids. From germline, CDR1 is SNHLY and CDR2 FYNNEI.